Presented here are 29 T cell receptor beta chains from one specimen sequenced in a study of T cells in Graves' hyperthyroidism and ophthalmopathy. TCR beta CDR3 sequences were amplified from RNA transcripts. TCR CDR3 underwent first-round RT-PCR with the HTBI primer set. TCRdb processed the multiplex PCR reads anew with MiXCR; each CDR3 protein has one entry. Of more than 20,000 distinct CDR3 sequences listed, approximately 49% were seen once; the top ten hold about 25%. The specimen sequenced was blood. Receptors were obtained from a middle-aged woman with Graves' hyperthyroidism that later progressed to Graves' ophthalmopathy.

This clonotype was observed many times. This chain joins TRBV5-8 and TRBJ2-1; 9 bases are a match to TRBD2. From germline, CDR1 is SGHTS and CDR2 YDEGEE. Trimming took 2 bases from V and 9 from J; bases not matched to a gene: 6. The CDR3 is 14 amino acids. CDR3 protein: CASSFWRGGREQFF. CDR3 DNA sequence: TGTGCCAGCAGCTTTTGGCGGGGGGGGCGTGAGCAGTTCTTC. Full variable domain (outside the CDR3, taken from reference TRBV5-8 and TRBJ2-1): EAGVTQSPTHLIKTRGQQATLRCSPISGHTSVYWYQQALGLGLQFLLWYDEGEERNRGNFPPRFSGRQFPNYSSELNVNALELEDSALYLCASSFWRGGREQFFGPGTRLTVL.

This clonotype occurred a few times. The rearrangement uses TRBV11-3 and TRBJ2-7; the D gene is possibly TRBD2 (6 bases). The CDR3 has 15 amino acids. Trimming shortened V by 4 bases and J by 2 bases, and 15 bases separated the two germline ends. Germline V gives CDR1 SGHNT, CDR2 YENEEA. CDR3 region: CASSSMQTRAYEQYF. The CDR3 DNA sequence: TGTGCCAGCAGCTCGATGCAGACTAGGGCCTACGAGCAGTACTTC.

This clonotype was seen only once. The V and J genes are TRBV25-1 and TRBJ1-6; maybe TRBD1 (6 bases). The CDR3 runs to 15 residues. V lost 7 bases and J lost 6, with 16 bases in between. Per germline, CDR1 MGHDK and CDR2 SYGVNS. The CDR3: CASTGGTFFNSPLHF. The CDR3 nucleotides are TGTGCCAGCACCGGCGGGACATTCTTTAATTCACCCCTCCACTTT. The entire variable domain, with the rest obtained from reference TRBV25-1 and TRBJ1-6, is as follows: EADIYQTPRYLVIGTGKKITLECSQTMGHDKMYWYQQDPGMELHLIHYSYGVNSTEKGDLSSESTVSRIRTEHFPLTLESARPSHTSQYLCASTGGTFFNSPLHFGNGTRLTVT.

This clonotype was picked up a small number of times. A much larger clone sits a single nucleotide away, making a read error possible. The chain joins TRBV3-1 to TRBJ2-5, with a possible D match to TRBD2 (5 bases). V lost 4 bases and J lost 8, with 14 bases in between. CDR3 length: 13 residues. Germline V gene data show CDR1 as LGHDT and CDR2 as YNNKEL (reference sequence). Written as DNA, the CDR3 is TGTGCCAGCAGCCCATCGGACGGGGAAACCCAGTACTTC. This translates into CASSPSDGETQYF.

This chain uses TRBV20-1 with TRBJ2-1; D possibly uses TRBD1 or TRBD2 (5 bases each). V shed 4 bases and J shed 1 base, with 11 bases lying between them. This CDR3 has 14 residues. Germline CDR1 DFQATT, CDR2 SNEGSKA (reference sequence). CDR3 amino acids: CSATGAASYNEQFF. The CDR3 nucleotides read TGCAGTGCTACCGGGGCGGCTTCCTACAATGAGCAGTTCTTC.

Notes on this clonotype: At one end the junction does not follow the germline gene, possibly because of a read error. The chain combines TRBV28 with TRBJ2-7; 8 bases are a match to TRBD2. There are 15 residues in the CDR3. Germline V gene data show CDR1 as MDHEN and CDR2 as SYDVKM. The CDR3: CARSVTSGASYGQYF. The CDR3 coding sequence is TGTGCCAGAAGCGTCACTAGCGGAGCTTCCTACGGGCAGTACTTC.

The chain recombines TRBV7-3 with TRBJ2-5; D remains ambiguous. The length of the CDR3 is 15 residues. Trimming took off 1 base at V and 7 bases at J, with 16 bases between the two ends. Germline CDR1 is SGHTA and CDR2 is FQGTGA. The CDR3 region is CASSLKGLGGVTQYF. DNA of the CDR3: TGTGCCAGCAGCTTAAAAGGCCTGGGTGGGGTGACCCAGTACTTC.

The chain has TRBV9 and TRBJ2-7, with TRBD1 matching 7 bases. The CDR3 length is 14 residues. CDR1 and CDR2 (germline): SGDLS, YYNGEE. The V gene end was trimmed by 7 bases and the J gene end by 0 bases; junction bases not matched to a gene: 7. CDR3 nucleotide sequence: TGTGCCAGCGGCCCGACAGGGAGCTCCTACGAGCAGTACTTC. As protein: CASGPTGSSYEQYF. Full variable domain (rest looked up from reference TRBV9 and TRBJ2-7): DSGVTQTPKHLITATGQRVTLRCSPRSGDLSVYWYQQSLDQGLQFLIQYYNGEERAKGNILERFSAQQFPDLHSELNLSSLELGDSALYFCASGPTGSSYEQYFGPGTRLTVT.

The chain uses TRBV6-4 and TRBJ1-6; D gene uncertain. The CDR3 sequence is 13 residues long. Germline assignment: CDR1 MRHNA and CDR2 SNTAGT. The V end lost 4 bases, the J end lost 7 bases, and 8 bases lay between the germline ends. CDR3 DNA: TGTGCCAGCAGTGGAGAGTGGAATTCACCCCTCCACTTT. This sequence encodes CASSGEWNSPLHF.

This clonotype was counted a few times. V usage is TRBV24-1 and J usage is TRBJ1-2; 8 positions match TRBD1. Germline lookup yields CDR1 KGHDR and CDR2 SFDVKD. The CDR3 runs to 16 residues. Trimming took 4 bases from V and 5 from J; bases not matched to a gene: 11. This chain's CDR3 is CATSEGGTGEIYGYTF. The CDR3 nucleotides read TGTGCCACCAGTGAGGGTGGGACAGGCGAAATTTATGGCTACACCTTC.

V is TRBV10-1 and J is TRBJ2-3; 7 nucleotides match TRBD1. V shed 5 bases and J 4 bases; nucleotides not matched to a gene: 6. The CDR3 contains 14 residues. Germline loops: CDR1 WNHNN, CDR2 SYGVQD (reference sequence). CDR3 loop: CASSTTGESDTQYF. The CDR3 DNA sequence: TGCGCCAGCAGTACTACAGGGGAATCAGATACGCAGTATTTT.

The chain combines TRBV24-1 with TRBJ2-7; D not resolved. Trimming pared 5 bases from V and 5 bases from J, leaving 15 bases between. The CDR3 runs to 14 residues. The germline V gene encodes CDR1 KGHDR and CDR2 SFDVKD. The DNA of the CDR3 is TGTGCCACCAGTGGCGGTCCAGTGGTCGACGAGCAGTACTTC. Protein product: CATSGGPVVDEQYF.

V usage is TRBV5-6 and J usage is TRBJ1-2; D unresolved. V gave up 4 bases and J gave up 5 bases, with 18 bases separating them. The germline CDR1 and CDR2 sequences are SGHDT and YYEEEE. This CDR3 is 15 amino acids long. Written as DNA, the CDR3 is TGTGCCAGCAGCACAAAACGGGAGGGTACTTATGGCTACACCTTC. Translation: CASSTKREGTYGYTF.

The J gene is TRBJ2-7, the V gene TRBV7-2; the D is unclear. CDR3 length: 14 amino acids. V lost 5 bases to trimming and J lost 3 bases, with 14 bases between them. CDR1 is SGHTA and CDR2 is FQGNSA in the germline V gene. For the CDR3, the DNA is TGTGCCAGCAGCCAAGGACGGTCCATCTACGAGCAGTACTTC. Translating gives CASSQGRSIYEQYF. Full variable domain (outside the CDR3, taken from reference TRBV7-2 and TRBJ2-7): GAGVSQSPSNKVTEKGKDVELRCDPISGHTALYWYRQSLGQGLEFLIYFQGNSAPDKSGLPSDRFSAERTGGSVSTLTIQRTQQEDSAVYLCASSQGRSIYEQYFGPGTRLTVT.

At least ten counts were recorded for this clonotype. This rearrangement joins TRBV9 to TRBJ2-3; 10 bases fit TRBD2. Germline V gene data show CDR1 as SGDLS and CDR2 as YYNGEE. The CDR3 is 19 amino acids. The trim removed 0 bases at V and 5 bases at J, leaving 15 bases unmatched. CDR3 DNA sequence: TGTGCCAGCAGCGTAGCTAGGGCTAGCGGGAGACGTGGAGTAGATACGCAGTATTTT. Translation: CASSVARASGRRGVDTQYF.

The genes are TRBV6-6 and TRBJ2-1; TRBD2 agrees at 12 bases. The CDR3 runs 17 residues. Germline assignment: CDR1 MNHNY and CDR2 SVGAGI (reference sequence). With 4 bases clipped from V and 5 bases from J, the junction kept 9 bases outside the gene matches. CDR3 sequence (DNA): TGTGCCAGCAGTTTCCCCCCTAGCGGGAGGGCCAACAATGAGCAGTTCTTC. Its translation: CASSFPPSGRANNEQFF.

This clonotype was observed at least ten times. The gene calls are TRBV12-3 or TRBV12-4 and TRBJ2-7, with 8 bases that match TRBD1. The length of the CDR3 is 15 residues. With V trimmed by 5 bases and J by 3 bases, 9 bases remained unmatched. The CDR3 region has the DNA TGTGCCAGCAGTCCGCGGGGACAGGTTGTCTACGAGCAGTACTTC. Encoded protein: CASSPRGQVVYEQYF.

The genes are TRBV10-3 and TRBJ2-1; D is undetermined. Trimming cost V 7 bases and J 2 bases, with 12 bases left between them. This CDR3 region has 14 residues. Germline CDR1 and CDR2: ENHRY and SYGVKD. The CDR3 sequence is CAIKRLDTYNEQFF. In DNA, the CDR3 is TGTGCCATCAAAAGACTTGACACCTACAATGAGCAGTTCTTC.

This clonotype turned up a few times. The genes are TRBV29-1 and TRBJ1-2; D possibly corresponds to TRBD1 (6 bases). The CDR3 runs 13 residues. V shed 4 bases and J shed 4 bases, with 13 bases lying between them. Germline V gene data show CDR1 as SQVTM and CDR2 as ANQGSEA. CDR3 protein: CSVVGGQGYGYTF. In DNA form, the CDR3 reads TGCAGCGTTGTCGGGGGGCAAGGCTATGGCTACACCTTC.

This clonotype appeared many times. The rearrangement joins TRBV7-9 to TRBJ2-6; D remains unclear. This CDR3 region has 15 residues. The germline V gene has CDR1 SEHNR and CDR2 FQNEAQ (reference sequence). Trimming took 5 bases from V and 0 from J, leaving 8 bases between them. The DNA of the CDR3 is TGTGCCAGCAGCCCATGGGGCTCTGGGGCCAACGTCCTGACTTTC. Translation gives CASSPWGSGANVLTF.

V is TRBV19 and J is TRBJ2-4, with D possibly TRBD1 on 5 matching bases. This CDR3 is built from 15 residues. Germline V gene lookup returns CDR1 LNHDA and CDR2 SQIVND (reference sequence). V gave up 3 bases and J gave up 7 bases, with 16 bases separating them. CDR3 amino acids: CASSIFRSPGNIQYF. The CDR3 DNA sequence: TGTGCCAGTAGTATCTTTCGCAGCCCAGGGAACATTCAGTACTTC.

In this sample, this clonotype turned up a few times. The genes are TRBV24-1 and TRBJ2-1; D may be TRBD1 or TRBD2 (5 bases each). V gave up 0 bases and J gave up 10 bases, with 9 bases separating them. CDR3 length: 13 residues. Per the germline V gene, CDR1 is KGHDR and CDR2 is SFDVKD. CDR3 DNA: TGTGCCACCAGTGATTTGTGGGGCGGGGAGCAGTTCTTC. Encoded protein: CATSDLWGGEQFF.

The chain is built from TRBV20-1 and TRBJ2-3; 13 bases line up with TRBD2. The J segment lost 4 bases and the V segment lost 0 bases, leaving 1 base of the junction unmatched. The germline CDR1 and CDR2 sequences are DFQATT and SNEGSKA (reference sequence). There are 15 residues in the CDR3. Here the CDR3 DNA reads TGCAGTGCTAGAGATGGACTAGCGGGAGCAGATACGCAGTATTTT. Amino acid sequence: CSARDGLAGADTQYF.

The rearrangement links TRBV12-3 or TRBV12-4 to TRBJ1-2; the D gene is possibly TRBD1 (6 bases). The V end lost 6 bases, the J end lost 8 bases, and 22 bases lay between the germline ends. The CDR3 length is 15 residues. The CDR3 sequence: CASSQGPGGGRGYTF. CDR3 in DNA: TGTGCCAGCAGCCAAGGTCCGGGGGGCGGTCGGGGCTACACCTTC.

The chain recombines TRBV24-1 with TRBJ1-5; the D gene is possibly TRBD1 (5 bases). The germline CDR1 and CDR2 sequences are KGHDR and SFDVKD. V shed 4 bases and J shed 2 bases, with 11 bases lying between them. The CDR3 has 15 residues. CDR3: CATSDSREGNQPQHF. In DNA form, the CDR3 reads TGTGCCACCAGTGACAGCAGGGAAGGCAATCAGCCCCAGCATTTT.

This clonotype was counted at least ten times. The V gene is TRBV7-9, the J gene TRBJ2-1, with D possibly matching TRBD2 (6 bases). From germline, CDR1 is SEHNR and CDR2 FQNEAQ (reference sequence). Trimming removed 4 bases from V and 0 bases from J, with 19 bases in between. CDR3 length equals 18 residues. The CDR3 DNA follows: TGTGCCAGCAGCTCCCCAAAGGGACTCCCCAGCTCCTACAATGAGCAGTTCTTC. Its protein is CASSSPKGLPSSYNEQFF.

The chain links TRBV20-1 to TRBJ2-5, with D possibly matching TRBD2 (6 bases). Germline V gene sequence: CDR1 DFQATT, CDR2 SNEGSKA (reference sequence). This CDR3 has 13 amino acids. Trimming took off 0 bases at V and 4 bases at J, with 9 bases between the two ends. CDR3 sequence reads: CSAREGLSETQYF. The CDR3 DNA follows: TGCAGTGCTAGAGAGGGACTCTCAGAGACCCAGTACTTC.

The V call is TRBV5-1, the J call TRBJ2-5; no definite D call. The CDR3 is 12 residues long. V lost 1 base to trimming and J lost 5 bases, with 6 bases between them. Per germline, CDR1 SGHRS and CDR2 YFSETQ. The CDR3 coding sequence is TGCGCCAGCAGCTTGTTCGGCGAGACCCAGTACTTC. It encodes CASSLFGETQYF.

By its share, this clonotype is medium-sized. In nucleotides, the CDR3 is TGCAGTGCCTCTACCCTCCCGGGAGCGGGAGAGACCCAGTACTTC. Encoded protein: CSASTLPGAGETQYF. J is TRBJ2-5 and V is TRBV20-1; TRBD2 is a possible D gene (6 bases). Trimming removed 6 bases at V and 4 bases at J, with 21 bases between. There are 15 residues in the CDR3. Germline CDR1 is DFQATT and CDR2 is SNEGSKA (reference sequence).